The present T cell receptor (beta chain) was sequenced within a study of blood T cell repertoires in COVID-19. The germline V gene encodes CDR1 SGHRS and CDR2 YFSETQ. Germline trimming cut 0 bases from V and 4 bases from J; bases unmatched to any gene: 4. The CDR3 has 15 amino acids. Authors' methods: Using reference gene primer amplification, nucleated cell counts were estimated. Some clones are missing from TCRdb's copy, which holds only in-frame ones; the method was immunoSEQ multiplex PCR. V and J calls plus clone size are reproduced from that table; the DNA served to infer D and trimming. Of around 190,000 clones in the sample, around 80% were seen once.

Sequenced material: peripheral blood. The chain is built from TRBV5-1 and TRBJ2-5; 9 bases are shared with TRBD2. This clonotype was sampled from a woman aged 55-69 years with COVID-19, enrolled during active disease. The CDR3 is CASSLGGGAVETQYF. CDR3 nucleotides: TGCGCCAGCAGCTTGGGCGGGGGGGCCGTAGAGACCCAGTACTTC.